The rows below give T cell receptor beta chains drawn from one sample of a study of CD8 T cells in Susac syndrome. TCRdb re-derived calls from the immunoSEQ multiplex PCR reads in MiXCR, one entry per CDR3 protein. There are around 180,000 distinct CDR3 sequences in the sample; around 94% occur only once, and 0.095% to 0.13% lies in the top ten. Sequencing used CD4+ T cells from PBMCs. The receptors here all came from a human donor with Susac syndrome. The CDR3 runs from the conserved cysteine through the conserved F or W. D genes are given only for firm matches. Expanded clones get a size class; other rows say once, few or many, or leave the size out.

TRBV4-2	TRBD2	TRBJ2-6	once	CASSQDRGLAGGTGANVLTF	TGTGCCAGCAGCCAAGATCGAGGGCTAGCGGGTGGTACTGGGGCCAACGTCCTGACTTTC
TRBV20-1	TRBD2	TRBJ2-3	.	CSATRAGVTDTQYF	TGCAGTGCTACCCGAGCGGGGGTCACAGATACGCAGTATTTT
TRBV5-4	TRBD1	TRBJ1-2	.	CASSATGTGGGYGYTF	TGTGCCAGCAGCGCCACCGGGACAGGGGGTGGATATGGCTACACCTTC
TRBV6-5	TRBD1	TRBJ1-1	once	CASSPNDRDLEAFF	TGTGCCAGCAGTCCCAACGACAGGGACCTTGAAGCTTTCTTT
TRBV4-2	TRBD2	TRBJ2-4	.	CASSRGTSGENIQYF	TGTGCCAGCAGCCGAGGGACTAGCGGGGAAAACATTCAGTACTTC
TRBV20-1	.	TRBJ1-3	.	CSARLAGTGNTIYF	TGCAGTGCTAGATTGGCAGGGACTGGAAACACCATATATTTT
TRBV6-5	.	TRBJ1-6	.	CASRPVGGYNSPLHF	TGTGCCAGCAGGCCCGTCGGGGGCTACAATTCACCCCTCCACTTT
TRBV7-9	.	TRBJ1-5	.	CASSLSGLGSNQPQHF	TGTGCCAGCAGCTTATCGGGACTCGGTAGCAATCAGCCCCAGCATTTT
TRBV10-1	TRBD2	TRBJ2-1	.	CASSASGGIDEQFF	TGCGCCAGCAGTGCGAGCGGGGGTATCGATGAGCAGTTCTTC
TRBV6-2/TRBV6-3	.	TRBJ2-1	.	CASRLAYNEQFF	TGTGCCAGCAGACTAGCCTACAATGAGCAGTTCTTC